These T cell receptor beta chains were read from a single sample in a study of shared clonotypes between healthy human individuals. Data came from immunoSEQ multiplex PCR; TCRdb stores just in-frame clones and leaves some out. Here the sample spans 2 million to 3 million clones, roughly 93% being singletons. Material for sequencing was naive CD4+ T cells from PBMCs. The receptors originated from a man younger than 35 in good health. Some clones in this sample may be carry-over from other donors' samples. Each CDR3 is given with its conserved first and last residue. Each record gives: clone size, V gene, J gene, D gene, CDR3 DNA, CDR3 protein. D genes are given only for firm matches. Only part of the rows carry a size: once, few, many, or a class if the clone is expanded.

clone_size: -; v_call: TRBV5-1; j_call: TRBJ2-1; d_call: -; cdr3_nt: TGCGCCAGCTCGGCTAGGACTATAACCTACAATGAGCAGTTCTTC; cdr3_aa: CASSARTITYNEQFF
clone_size: -; v_call: TRBV5-8; j_call: TRBJ1-2; d_call: -; cdr3_nt: TGTGCCAGCAGCCCTCAACTTAACTATGGCTACACCTTC; cdr3_aa: CASSPQLNYGYTF
clone_size: -; v_call: TRBV6-6; j_call: TRBJ1-1; d_call: -; cdr3_nt: TGTGCCAGCGGACGTGGGTCCGCGAACACTGAAGCTTTCTTT; cdr3_aa: CASGRGSANTEAFF
clone_size: -; v_call: TRBV19; j_call: TRBJ2-6; d_call: -; cdr3_nt: TGTGCCAGTAGCAATCCAGGACACTCCAGGCGGCCTGGGGCCAACGTCCTGACTTTC; cdr3_aa: CASSNPGHSRRPGANVLTF
clone_size: -; v_call: TRBV9; j_call: TRBJ2-3; d_call: TRBD2; cdr3_nt: TGTGCCAGCAGCGTAGGGAGCGGGAGGGGTCTTCGCACAGATACGCAGTATTTT; cdr3_aa: CASSVGSGRGLRTDTQYF
clone_size: -; v_call: TRBV7-7; j_call: TRBJ2-1; d_call: -; cdr3_nt: TGTGCCAGCAGCCCAAATTTAGGCGGGGCCTACAATGAGCAGTTCTTC; cdr3_aa: CASSPNLGGAYNEQFF
clone_size: -; v_call: TRBV7-2; j_call: TRBJ2-2; d_call: -; cdr3_nt: TGTGCCAGCAGCTCAAGACAGACCGGGGAGCTGTTTTTT; cdr3_aa: CASSSRQTGELFF
clone_size: -; v_call: TRBV7-3; j_call: TRBJ1-5; d_call: -; cdr3_nt: TGTGCCAGCAGCCACCAATGGGATTATAGCAATCAGCCCCAGCATTTT; cdr3_aa: CASSHQWDYSNQPQHF
clone_size: once; v_call: TRBV7-2; j_call: TRBJ1-5; d_call: -; cdr3_nt: TGTGCCAGCAGCTTGTTAGGGACCGGGGGACAGCCCCAGCATTTT; cdr3_aa: CASSLLGTGGQPQHF
clone_size: -; v_call: TRBV6-1; j_call: TRBJ2-6; d_call: -; cdr3_nt: TGTGCCAGCACAAGAACAGGAAGTGGGGCCAACGTCCTGACTTTC; cdr3_aa: CASTRTGSGANVLTF
clone_size: -; v_call: TRBV30; j_call: TRBJ2-5; d_call: -; cdr3_nt: TGTGCCTGGAGTCCGACAGCTCGGCGGCAGACCCAGTACTTC; cdr3_aa: CAWSPTARRQTQYF
clone_size: -; v_call: TRBV7-6; j_call: TRBJ2-1; d_call: -; cdr3_nt: TGTGCCAGCAGCTTAAGGGGGCGGGAGAGTTACAATGAGCAGTTCTTC; cdr3_aa: CASSLRGRESYNEQFF
clone_size: -; v_call: TRBV19; j_call: TRBJ1-5; d_call: -; cdr3_nt: TGTGCCAGTAGTGTGGGAACGAATCAGCCCCAGCATTTT; cdr3_aa: CASSVGTNQPQHF
clone_size: -; v_call: TRBV25-1; j_call: TRBJ1-3; d_call: -; cdr3_nt: TGTGCCAGCAGCACCCCCAGGGGAGCTTCTGGAAACACCATATATTTT; cdr3_aa: CASSTPRGASGNTIYF
clone_size: -; v_call: TRBV18; j_call: TRBJ2-5; d_call: -; cdr3_nt: TGTGCCACGTCACGGGAGCCAGGGGAGATGGAGACCCAGTACTTC; cdr3_aa: CATSREPGEMETQYF
clone_size: -; v_call: TRBV4-2; j_call: TRBJ1-3; d_call: TRBD1; cdr3_nt: TGTGCCAGCAGCCAGGACTCAGGGGGCAGATCTGGAAACACCATATATTTT; cdr3_aa: CASSQDSGGRSGNTIYF
clone_size: -; v_call: TRBV14; j_call: TRBJ2-1; d_call: -; cdr3_nt: TGTGCCAGCAGCCAAGGGATCGTAGCGCATCCAGAGCAGTTCTTC; cdr3_aa: CASSQGIVAHPEQFF
clone_size: -; v_call: TRBV18; j_call: TRBJ1-4; d_call: -; cdr3_nt: TGTGCCAGCTCCCCCGATTTTGTACCTGCGGGAGAAAAACTGTTTTTT; cdr3_aa: CASSPDFVPAGEKLFF
clone_size: once; v_call: TRBV19; j_call: TRBJ1-4; d_call: TRBD1; cdr3_nt: TGTGCCAGTAGTCTCGGGACAGGGGGCAGTGAAAAACTGTTTTTT; cdr3_aa: CASSLGTGGSEKLFF
clone_size: few; v_call: TRBV7-3; j_call: TRBJ1-1; d_call: -; cdr3_nt: TGTGCCAGCAGCTTAACGGGGCAGGGGAACACTGAAGCTTTCTTT; cdr3_aa: CASSLTGQGNTEAFF
clone_size: -; v_call: TRBV2; j_call: TRBJ1-6; d_call: -; cdr3_nt: TGTGCCAGCAGGACGGTTGATTCACCCCTCCACTTT; cdr3_aa: CASRTVDSPLHF
clone_size: -; v_call: TRBV20-1; j_call: TRBJ2-4; d_call: -; cdr3_nt: TGCAGTGCTCTTGGACGGTCTACTCAGTACTTC; cdr3_aa: CSALGRSTQYF
clone_size: few; v_call: TRBV29-1; j_call: TRBJ1-1; d_call: -; cdr3_nt: TGCAGCGTTGAAACGAGCAGCACTGAAGCTTTCTTT; cdr3_aa: CSVETSSTEAFF
clone_size: -; v_call: TRBV7-6; j_call: TRBJ2-7; d_call: TRBD1; cdr3_nt: TGTGCCAGCAGCGGCCGGCCGGGACAGGGGAAGTACGAGCAGTACTTC; cdr3_aa: CASSGRPGQGKYEQYF
clone_size: -; v_call: TRBV28; j_call: TRBJ2-1; d_call: TRBD2; cdr3_nt: TGTGCCAGCCTTGGAGGGACTAGCGCATACAATGAGCAGTTCTTC; cdr3_aa: CASLGGTSAYNEQFF
clone_size: -; v_call: TRBV6-5; j_call: TRBJ2-7; d_call: -; cdr3_nt: TGTGCCAGCACGGACAGTTCCTACGAGCAGTACTTC; cdr3_aa: CASTDSSYEQYF
clone_size: -; v_call: TRBV7-9; j_call: TRBJ2-4; d_call: -; cdr3_nt: TGTGCCAGCAGCTTAACGCCCGGACCCATTCAGTACTTC; cdr3_aa: CASSLTPGPIQYF
clone_size: -; v_call: TRBV28; j_call: TRBJ2-7; d_call: TRBD2; cdr3_nt: TGTGCCAGCAGGACTAGCGGGAGTGGGTACTACGAGCAGTACTTC; cdr3_aa: CASRTSGSGYYEQYF
clone_size: -; v_call: TRBV19; j_call: TRBJ2-7; d_call: TRBD1; cdr3_nt: TGTGCCAGTAGTGCCCCGGACAGGGCCTACGAGCAGTACTTC; cdr3_aa: CASSAPDRAYEQYF
clone_size: -; v_call: TRBV28; j_call: TRBJ2-3; d_call: TRBD2; cdr3_nt: TGTGCCAGCAGCTCGTTCGGCGGGAGGGCCTCAGATACGCAGTATTTT; cdr3_aa: CASSSFGGRASDTQYF
clone_size: -; v_call: TRBV15; j_call: TRBJ2-1; d_call: -; cdr3_nt: TGTGCCACCAGCAGAGGGCCGGTGGGGTCCAATGAGCAGTTCTTC; cdr3_aa: CATSRGPVGSNEQFF
clone_size: -; v_call: TRBV5-4; j_call: TRBJ1-1; d_call: -; cdr3_nt: TGTGCCAGCAGCCTGGACCCCGGGGATAACACTGAAGCTTTCTTT; cdr3_aa: CASSLDPGDNTEAFF
clone_size: -; v_call: TRBV28; j_call: TRBJ1-3; d_call: -; cdr3_nt: TGTGCCAGCAGTCGGGGGGGCTCTGGAAACACCATATATTTT; cdr3_aa: CASSRGGSGNTIYF
clone_size: -; v_call: TRBV6-1; j_call: TRBJ2-1; d_call: TRBD2; cdr3_nt: TGTGCCAGCAGTGTTGGGGCGGGACTAGCGGGAGTTGGCACCTACAATGAGCAGTTCTTC; cdr3_aa: CASSVGAGLAGVGTYNEQFF
clone_size: -; v_call: TRBV6-5; j_call: TRBJ1-1; d_call: -; cdr3_nt: TGTGCCAGCAGTTACTCGATCGGGATGTCTTTCTTT; cdr3_aa: CASSYSIGMSFF